These 30 T cell receptor beta chains share one sample of origin, sequenced in a study of OX40 agonist ivuxolimab in advanced cancers. The library was built by means of the immunoSEQ multiplex PCR assay. TCRdb's version of the immuneACCESS table is confined to in-frame rearrangements and falls short of the full clone set. An unresolved V gene accounts for under half of the shortfall where checked; the remainder is of unknown origin. The sample includes about 46,000 clones, with 65% to 85% observed a single time. The biggest ten clones account for about 3% of the sample. Sequencing used CD4+ or CD8+ T cells sorted from blood, obtained in a trial of the OX40 agonist ivuxolimab. Every receptor here comes from an adult with an advanced solid tumor such as melanoma, head and neck, liver or kidney cancer.

The chain links TRBV15 to TRBJ2-5; no reliable D call. The ends were cut back, 0 bases at V and 2 bases at J, with 10 bases in the middle. This CDR3 is built from 15 residues. Germline V CDR1 and CDR2: LNHNV, YYDKDF (reference sequence). CDR3 bases: TGTGCCACCAGCAGAGATCGTGGTAGACAAGAGACCCAGTACTTC. Translation gives CATSRDRGRQETQYF. Combining the CDR3 with reference TRBV15 and TRBJ2-5 gives the whole variable domain DAMVIQNPRYQVTQFGKPVTLSCSQTLNHNVMYWYQQKSSQAPKLLFHYYDKDFNNEADTPDNFQSRRPNTSFCFLDIRSPGLGDTAMYLCATSRDRGRQETQYFGPGTRLLVL.

The chain couples TRBV12-5 to TRBJ1-1; no clear D gene. Trimming removed 1 base from V and 1 base from J, with 7 bases in between. Germline V gene lookup returns CDR1 LGHNT and CDR2 FRNRAP. The CDR3 sequence is 14 residues long. CDR3 nucleotide sequence: TGTGCTAGTGGTTTGGATACAGCGAACACTGAAGCTTTCTTT. This encodes CASGLDTANTEAFF.

The chain has TRBV13 and TRBJ2-3; TRBD2 is a possible D gene (5 bases). Germline assignment: CDR1 PRHDT and CDR2 FYEKMQ (reference sequence). The CDR3 has 11 residues. Trimming cost V 5 bases and J 9 bases, with 9 bases left between them. This CDR3 is CASSTRGTQYF. CDR3 nucleotides: TGTGCCAGCAGCACTAGAGGGACGCAGTATTTT. The variable domain in full, with the rest retrieved from reference TRBV13 and TRBJ2-3, is AAGVIQSPRHLIKEKRETATLKCYPIPRHDTVYWYQQGPGQDPQFLISFYEKMQSDKGSIPDRFSAQQFSDYHSELNMSSLELGDSALYFCASSTRGTQYFGPGTRLTVL.

The chain links TRBV7-2 to TRBJ1-3, with unresolved D. Trimming took 2 bases from V and 0 from J, leaving 8 bases between them. This CDR3 region has 15 residues. CDR1 SGHTA and CDR2 FQGNSA come from the germline V gene. The CDR3 nucleotides read TGTGCCAGCAGCTTAAGGGAGAGCTCTGGAAACACCATATATTTT. Encoded protein: CASSLRESSGNTIYF. The whole variable domain, remainder taken from reference TRBV7-2 and TRBJ1-3, is GAGVSQSPSNKVTEKGKDVELRCDPISGHTALYWYRQSLGQGLEFLIYFQGNSAPDKSGLPSDRFSAERTGGSVSTLTIQRTQQEDSAVYLCASSLRESSGNTIYFGEGSWLTVV.

This sequence joins TRBV6-5 and TRBJ1-1; tentatively, D is TRBD1 (5 bases). Germline V gene data show CDR1 as MNHEY and CDR2 as SVGAGI. Trimming removed 8 bases at V and 7 bases at J, with 17 bases between. The CDR3 length is 13 residues. The CDR3 protein is CASQGRGSGEAFF. The CDR3 coding sequence is TGTGCCAGCCAAGGACGGGGCTCCGGTGAAGCTTTCTTT.

This chain joins TRBV7-6 and TRBJ2-3; D unresolved. The CDR3 has 13 amino acids. Germline V gene sequence: CDR1 SGHVS, CDR2 FNYEAQ. Trimming removed 4 bases at V and 6 bases at J, with 11 bases between. CDR3 protein: CASSSILTDTQYF. Here the CDR3 DNA reads TGTGCCAGCAGCTCCATCCTGACGGATACGCAGTATTTT.

The chain carries TRBV11-2 and TRBJ1-2; D not certain. Trimming pared 5 bases from V and 2 bases from J, leaving 24 bases between. Germline values: CDR1 SGHAT, CDR2 FQNNGV. The CDR3 is 18 amino acids. CDR3: CASSVSPPRASSNYGYTF. The CDR3 DNA reads TGTGCCAGCAGCGTGTCCCCCCCACGGGCATCCTCAAACTATGGCTACACCTTC.

The chain joins TRBV2 to TRBJ1-1; 7 positions agree with TRBD1. The V and J ends lost 4 bases and 6 bases, in that order; junction bases with no gene match: 5. The CDR3 has 13 residues. Germline CDR1 and CDR2: SNHLY and FYNNEI. The CDR3 reads CASSAQGGAEAFF. The CDR3 DNA reads as TGTGCCAGCAGTGCGCAGGGGGGGGCTGAAGCTTTCTTT.

This chain uses TRBV5-6 with TRBJ2-5, with D possibly matching TRBD2 (6 bases). Germline CDR1 and CDR2: SGHDT and YYEEEE. V shed 4 bases and J shed 5 bases, with 15 bases lying between them. This CDR3 spans 14 amino acids. The CDR3 here is CASSHRDWGETQYF. In DNA, the CDR3 is TGTGCCAGCAGCCACCGGGACTGGGGGGAGACCCAGTACTTC.

The gene calls are TRBV5-4 and TRBJ2-1; D is possibly TRBD1 (5 bases). From germline, CDR1 is SGHNT and CDR2 YYREEE (reference sequence). Trimming removed 0 bases at V and 6 bases at J, with 16 bases between. This CDR3 spans 16 amino acids. The CDR3 nucleotides read TGTGCCAGCAGCTTGGACTCGGCAGGGTCCGGCAATGAGCAGTTCTTC. It encodes CASSLDSAGSGNEQFF.

This chain connects TRBV6-4 to TRBJ2-3; the D gene is possibly TRBD2 (6 bases). CDR1 is MRHNA and CDR2 is SNTAGT in the germline V gene. V was cut by 4 bases and J by 5 bases, with 22 bases left in between. This CDR3 has 17 residues. CDR3 sequence reads: CASSALGGSSGGDTQYF. The CDR3 DNA follows: TGTGCCAGCAGTGCCCTAGGAGGGAGCTCTGGGGGAGATACGCAGTATTTT.

This chain connects TRBV13 to TRBJ2-7; D uncertain. Per the germline V gene, CDR1 is PRHDT and CDR2 is FYEKMQ (reference sequence). Trimming shortened V by 5 bases and J by 2 bases, and 19 bases separated the two germline ends. The CDR3 spans 16 residues. CDR3: CASSPPQPRIPYEQYF. The CDR3 bases are TGTGCCAGCAGCCCCCCCCAGCCAAGAATCCCCTACGAGCAGTACTTC.

This clone was counted once. V and J are TRBV29-1 and TRBJ2-6, with a possible D match to TRBD2 (5 bases). From germline, CDR1 is SQVTM and CDR2 ANQGSEA. CDR3 length: 15 residues. V was trimmed by 6 bases and J by 2 bases, leaving 14 bases between them. The CDR3 DNA sequence: TGCAGCGTGAAATCACCGGGGACTGGGGCCAACGTCCTGACTTTC. It yields the protein CSVKSPGTGANVLTF.

The chain couples TRBV18 to TRBJ1-4; 7 positions agree with TRBD1. CDR3 size: 16 residues. With V trimmed by 3 bases and J by 3 bases, 7 bases remained unmatched. Germline assignment: CDR1 KGHSH and CDR2 LQKENI. The DNA for the CDR3 is TGTGCCAGCTCACCTCTACAGGGGTTCTCTAATGAAAAACTGTTTTTT. It encodes CASSPLQGFSNEKLFF.

V and J are TRBV12-2 and TRBJ2-3. TRBV12-2 is deemed a pseudogene. This CDR3 region has 16 residues. The CDR3 spells CASRQTDGENWIAQYF. CDR3 sequence (DNA): TGTGCAAGTCGCCAGACGGACGGAGAGAACTGGATTGCGCAGTATTTT.

The rearrangement links TRBV6-1 to TRBJ1-5; the D gene is possibly TRBD1 (6 bases). The CDR3 is 13 residues long. Trimming took off 5 bases at V and 5 bases at J, with 10 bases between the two ends. Germline V lookup: CDR1 MNHNS, CDR2 SASEGT. This CDR3 is CASSLQGDQPQHF. The CDR3 DNA sequence: TGTGCCAGCAGTCTACAGGGCGATCAGCCCCAGCATTTT.

The chain recombines TRBV15 with TRBJ2-3; D is unclear. CDR3 length equals 15 residues. Between the trimmed V and J ends, which lost 0 bases and 5 bases, there was a span of 12 bases. In germline, CDR1 is LNHNV, CDR2 YYDKDF (reference sequence). This CDR3 is CATSRDPRGRDTQYF. Written as DNA, the CDR3 is TGTGCCACCAGCAGAGATCCACGCGGAAGAGATACGCAGTATTTT.

The chain recombines TRBV5-4 with TRBJ2-5; 7 nucleotides agree with TRBD1. Trimming removed 0 bases from V and 5 bases from J; junction bases left unmatched: 4. This CDR3 contains 14 residues. Germline V gene sequence: CDR1 SGHNT, CDR2 YYREEE (reference sequence). CDR3 in DNA: TGTGCCAGCAGCTTGGGAGGGGGCCGGGAGACCCAGTACTTC. It codes for CASSLGGGRETQYF.

The chain has TRBV27 and TRBJ2-2; 8 bases align to TRBD1. Trimming removed 1 base from V and 8 bases from J; junction bases left unmatched: 12. CDR1 and CDR2 from the germline V gene are MNHEY and SMNVEV (reference sequence). This CDR3 region has 17 residues. CDR3 amino acids: CASSLFGGQGIMGELFF. In DNA form, the CDR3 reads TGTGCCAGCAGTTTATTCGGCGGACAGGGAATCATGGGGGAGCTGTTTTTT.

The CDR3 DNA follows: TGTGCTAGTGGTTTGGGACAGCCGACCGGGGAGCTGTTTTTT. Encoded protein: CASGLGQPTGELFF. The chain combines TRBV12-5 with TRBJ2-2; tentatively, D is TRBD1 (5 bases). CDR1 is LGHNT, CDR2 FRNRAP, per germline. V shed 1 base and J shed 5 bases, with 8 bases lying between them. The CDR3 extends over 14 amino acids. Full variable domain (remainder filled in from reference TRBV12-5 and TRBJ2-2): DARVTQTPRHKVTEMGQEVTMRCQPILGHNTVFWYRQTMMQGLELLAYFRNRAPLDDSGMPKDRFSAEMPDATLATLKIQPSEPRDSAVYFCASGLGQPTGELFFGEGSRLTVL.

The chain has TRBV5-8 and TRBJ2-2; 7 bases are a match to TRBD1. The V and J ends lost 4 bases and 5 bases, in that order; junction bases with no gene match: 5. Germline V lookup: CDR1 SGHTS, CDR2 YDEGEE. The CDR3 has 14 residues. The CDR3 sequence is CASSLGQATGELFF. The CDR3 coding sequence is TGTGCCAGCAGCCTCGGACAGGCGACCGGGGAGCTGTTTTTT.

The chain recombines TRBV5-1 with TRBJ2-2; 10 bases are shared with TRBD2. The germline V gene has CDR1 SGHRS and CDR2 YFSETQ. This CDR3 is 16 amino acids long. V shed 4 bases, J shed 4 bases, and the junction held 7 bases outside the gene matches. The CDR3 loop is CASSQISGGSTGELFF. The CDR3 coding sequence is TGCGCCAGCAGCCAGATTAGCGGGGGGTCCACCGGGGAGCTGTTTTTT.

This rearrangement joins TRBV10-1 to TRBJ1-4, with D tentatively TRBD1 (5 bases). The germline V gene has CDR1 WNHNN and CDR2 SYGVQD (reference sequence). V shed 3 bases and J shed 8 bases, with 19 bases lying between them. The CDR3 is 16 amino acids. The CDR3 is CASSEDRDSGGEKLFF. CDR3 nucleotide sequence: TGCGCCAGCAGTGAAGACCGGGACTCGGGTGGAGAAAAACTGTTTTTT.

This chain links TRBV19 with TRBJ1-5, with D tentatively TRBD1 (6 bases). Trimming shortened V by 3 bases and J by 7 bases, and 10 bases separated the two germline ends. Per germline, CDR1 LNHDA and CDR2 SQIVND (reference sequence). The CDR3 spans 13 residues. The CDR3 sequence: CASSIGGRQPQHF. DNA for the CDR3: TGTGCCAGTAGTATCGGGGGCCGGCAGCCCCAGCATTTT.

The V and J genes are TRBV19 and TRBJ1-5; the match to TRBD1 covers 7 bases. The germline CDR1 and CDR2 sequences are LNHDA and SQIVND (reference sequence). This CDR3 comprises 16 residues. The V segment lost 6 bases and the J segment 4 bases; nucleotides outside the gene matches: 12. CDR3 sequence: CASRPVGTVSNQPQHF. CDR3 DNA: TGTGCCAGTAGGCCAGTCGGGACAGTATCTAATCAGCCCCAGCATTTT.

V gene TRBV5-6 combines with J gene TRBJ1-5; TRBD1 is a possible D gene (5 bases). CDR3 length equals 15 residues. Per the germline V gene, CDR1 is SGHDT and CDR2 is YYEEEE. V was cut by 3 bases and J by 4 bases, with 14 bases left in between. The CDR3 is CASSSNPGINQPQHF. Here the CDR3 DNA reads TGTGCCAGCAGCTCGAACCCAGGGATTAATCAGCCCCAGCATTTT.

The rearrangement uses TRBV5-8 and TRBJ2-3; D perhaps matches TRBD2 (5 bases). The CDR3 is made up of 15 amino acids. The germline CDR1 and CDR2 sequences are SGHTS and YDEGEE. Between the trimmed V and J ends, which lost 4 bases and 0 bases, there was a span of 12 bases. The chain's CDR3 is CASSRGGESTDTQYF. In DNA form, the CDR3 reads TGTGCCAGCAGCCGGGGTGGGGAAAGCACAGATACGCAGTATTTT.

V is TRBV6-1 and J is TRBJ1-3; 7 nucleotides agree with TRBD1. There are 13 residues in the CDR3. Germline loops: CDR1 MNHNS, CDR2 SASEGT. With V trimmed by 4 bases and J by 5 bases, 2 bases remained unmatched. The CDR3 DNA follows: TGTGCCAGCAGTGTGGGACAGCGAAACACCATATATTTT. It specifies CASSVGQRNTIYF.

CDR3 loop: CASSVWREKLFF. The DNA of the CDR3 is TGTGCCAGCAGTGTTTGGCGTGAAAAACTGTTTTTT. This rearrangement joins TRBV6-5 to TRBJ1-4; D call uncertain. The V and J ends lost 5 bases and 7 bases respectively, with 8 bases between them. Germline values: CDR1 MNHEY, CDR2 SVGAGI. The CDR3 contains 12 residues.

V gene TRBV11-2 combines with J gene TRBJ2-3, with D unresolved. The ends were cut back, 4 bases at V and 3 bases at J, with 5 bases in the middle. Germline CDR1 and CDR2: SGHAT and FQNNGV. The CDR3 has 12 residues. CDR3 in amino acids: CASSYATDTQYF. The DNA for the CDR3 is TGTGCCAGCAGCTATGCGACAGATACGCAGTATTTT.